This entry lists 15 T cell receptor beta chains sequenced from one sample in a study of post-analysis software for immune sequencing data. Study outcomes and limitations: A handful of TRBV segments appeared more often in patients than in controls, and TRBV5-6, TRBV5-1 and TRBV20-1 were among these.

Carried by the TCR beta cDNA libraries were unique molecular identifiers. In TCRdb, the PCR reads were re-called with MiXCR into one record per CDR3 protein. The data hold fewer than 600,000 distinct CDR3 sequences, with under 55% observed a single time. Antigens for these TCRs are unknown. Sequenced sample: blood. The receptor source for this set is a girl under 18 with multiple sclerosis.

The rearrangement links TRBV7-2 to TRBJ2-3, with TRBD2 matching over 9 bases. The V and J ends lost 5 bases and 4 bases, in that order; junction bases with no gene match: 7. The germline gives CDR1 SGHTA, CDR2 FQGNSA. This CDR3 has 15 amino acids. CDR3 loop: CASSGSGSRADTQYF. The CDR3 nucleotides are TGTGCCAGCAGCGGTAGCGGGAGTAGGGCAGATACGCAGTATTTT.

This clonotype turned up a few times. The rearrangement joins TRBV9 to TRBJ1-2; D not certain. Trimming removed 0 bases from V and 0 bases from J, with 9 bases in between. CDR1 is SGDLS, CDR2 YYNGEE, per germline. This CDR3 has 15 residues. The CDR3 DNA reads TGTGCCAGCAGCGTAGATGGAGGTTCTAACTATGGCTACACCTTC. As protein: CASSVDGGSNYGYTF.

This chain links TRBV28 with TRBJ1-6; D possibly corresponds to TRBD1 (5 bases). The CDR3 totals 13 residues. V lost 6 bases and J 18 bases, leaving 21 bases between the germline ends. The germline CDR1 and CDR2 sequences are MDHEN and SYDVKM. Here the CDR3 reads CASSPIRQPFAHF. The CDR3 DNA is TGTGCCAGCAGCCCAATCCGACAGCCATTTGCCCACTTT.

In its sample, this clonotype was seen a few times. The chain is built from TRBV25-1 and TRBJ2-7; TRBD2 matches 7 bases. CDR3 length: 14 amino acids. CDR1 and CDR2 from the germline V gene are MGHDK and SYGVNS. V dropped 6 bases and J dropped 0; count of bases not matched to a gene: 5. DNA of the CDR3: TGTGCCAGCAGACCCACGGGAGGCTCCTACGAGCAGTACTTC. It is translated as CASRPTGGSYEQYF.

The V and J genes are TRBV13 and TRBJ2-7; tentatively, D is TRBD1 (6 bases). V shed 3 bases and J shed 1 base, with 10 bases lying between them. The germline V gene has CDR1 PRHDT and CDR2 FYEKMQ (reference sequence). This CDR3 region has 14 residues. The CDR3 spells CASSFTGLSYEQYF. As DNA, the CDR3 is TGTGCCAGCAGCTTTACAGGGCTTTCCTACGAGCAGTACTTC.

The chain is built from TRBV4-1 and TRBJ2-7; possibly TRBD2 for D (5 bases). Trimming pared 1 base from V and 0 bases from J, leaving 16 bases between. This CDR3 comprises 17 residues. Germline V gives CDR1 MGHRA, CDR2 YSYEKL. CDR3 loop: CASSQGQVARSSYEQYF. CDR3 in DNA: TGCGCCAGCAGCCAAGGGCAAGTAGCGCGGAGCTCCTACGAGCAGTACTTC.

This chain uses TRBV28 with TRBJ2-2; no definite D call. CDR1 is MDHEN and CDR2 is SYDVKM in the germline V gene. Trimming stripped 1 base from V and 1 base from J, with 4 bases between. The CDR3 consists of 14 residues. The chain's CDR3 is CASSLSMNTGELFF. The CDR3 DNA follows: TGTGCCAGCAGTTTATCGATGAACACCGGGGAGCTGTTTTTT.

J is TRBJ2-2 and V is TRBV25-1, with 8 positions matching TRBD1. The germline gives CDR1 MGHDK, CDR2 SYGVNS. V lost 1 base and J lost 5; bases outside the gene matches: 6. The CDR3 has 16 amino acids. The CDR3 spells CASSELRTGWTGELFF. The DNA for the CDR3 is TGTGCCAGCAGTGAATTACGGACAGGGTGGACCGGGGAGCTGTTTTTT.

The chain combines TRBV5-1 with TRBJ1-1; 10 bases are shared with TRBD1. Germline loops: CDR1 SGHRS, CDR2 YFSETQ. This CDR3 is 13 amino acids long. Germline trimming cut 0 bases from V and 12 bases from J; bases unmatched to any gene: 5. CDR3 nucleotides: TGCGCCAGCAGCTTGGAAGACAGGGGGCTAACTTTCTTT. It yields the protein CASSLEDRGLTFF.

The V and J genes are TRBV10-1 and TRBJ2-7, with 8 bases aligning to TRBD2. The CDR3 contains 16 residues. Germline V gene data show CDR1 as WNHNN and CDR2 as SYGVQD (reference sequence). V was pared by 0 bases and J by 0 bases, with 4 bases of the junction left unmatched. The CDR3 DNA follows: TGCGCCAGCAGTGAGTCGAGTAGCGGGGCCTCCTACGAGCAGTACTTC. Translating gives CASSESSSGASYEQYF.

The chain employs TRBV20-1 and TRBJ2-5; tentatively, D is TRBD1 (5 bases). Between the trimmed V and J ends, which lost 5 bases and 0 bases, there was a span of 10 bases. The CDR3 totals 13 residues. Germline loops: CDR1 DFQATT, CDR2 SNEGSKA (reference sequence). Here the CDR3 DNA reads TGCAGTGCTGGCGCAGGGAACCAAGAGACCCAGTACTTC. Translated: CSAGAGNQETQYF.

The CDR3 sequence is CASTQTRTGLYGYTF. The CDR3 bases are TGTGCCAGCACCCAAACCCGGACAGGCCTTTATGGCTACACCTTC. V usage is TRBV12-3 or TRBV12-4 and J usage is TRBJ1-2, with 7 positions matching TRBD1. Trimming took 7 bases from V and 5 from J; bases not matched to a gene: 13. CDR3 length equals 15 residues.

The CDR3 here is CASHFPGRTPEAFF. CDR3 nucleotides: TGTGCCAGCCACTTCCCGGGTAGGACCCCTGAAGCTTTCTTT. V is TRBV6-2 or TRBV6-3 and J is TRBJ1-1; D remains unclear. The CDR3 has 14 residues. Germline CDR1 reads MNHEY; CDR2 reads SVGEGT. Trimming took 8 bases from V and 6 from J, leaving 19 bases between them.

This clonotype has just a few counts. The chain couples TRBV3-1 to TRBJ2-1, with unresolved D. V lost 4 bases and J 2 bases, leaving 9 bases between the germline ends. Per the germline V gene, CDR1 is LGHDT and CDR2 is YNNKEL (reference sequence). This CDR3 is built from 14 residues. DNA of the CDR3: TGTGCCAGCAGCCCCGAGGCGGCCTACAATGAGCAGTTCTTC. It translates to CASSPEAAYNEQFF.

This chain links TRBV14 with TRBJ2-4, with D tentatively TRBD1 or TRBD2 (5 bases each). The J call may be wrong; the DNA end is better matched by TRBJ2-7. This CDR3 has 14 amino acids. CDR1 and CDR2 (germline): SGHDN, FVKESK. The CDR3 sequence is CASSYRDGTYEQYF. The CDR3 DNA follows: TGTGCCAGCAGCTATCGGGACGGAACCTACGAGCAGTACTTC.